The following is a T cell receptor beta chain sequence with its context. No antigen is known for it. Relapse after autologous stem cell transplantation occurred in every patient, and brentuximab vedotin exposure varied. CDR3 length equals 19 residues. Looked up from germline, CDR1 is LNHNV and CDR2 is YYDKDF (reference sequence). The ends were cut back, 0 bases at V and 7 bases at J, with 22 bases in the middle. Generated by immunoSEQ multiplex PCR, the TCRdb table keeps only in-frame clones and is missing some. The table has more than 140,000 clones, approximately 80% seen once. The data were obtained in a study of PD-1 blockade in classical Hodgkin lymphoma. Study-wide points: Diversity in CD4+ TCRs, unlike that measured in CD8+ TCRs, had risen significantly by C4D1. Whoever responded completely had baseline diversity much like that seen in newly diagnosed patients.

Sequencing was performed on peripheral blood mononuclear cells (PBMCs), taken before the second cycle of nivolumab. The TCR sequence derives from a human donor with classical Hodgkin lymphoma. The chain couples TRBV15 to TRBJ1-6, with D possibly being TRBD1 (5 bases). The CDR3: CATSRDGPGGGANNSPLHF. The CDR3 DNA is TGTGCCACCAGCAGAGATGGTCCCGGGGGAGGGGCAAACAATTCACCCCTCCACTTT. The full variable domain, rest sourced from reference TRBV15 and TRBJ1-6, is DAMVIQNPRYQVTQFGKPVTLSCSQTLNHNVMYWYQQKSSQAPKLLFHYYDKDFNNEADTPDNFQSRRPNTSFCFLDIRSPGLGDTAMYLCATSRDGPGGGANNSPLHFGNGTRLTVT.